This TCR beta chain was captured by sequencing in a study of regulatory T cells in long-lasting Graves disease (TCRdb year 2021). For context, the study as a whole: Antithyroid drugs had been taken for less than 3 months by newly diagnosed Graves' disease patients. The study was conducted in China and was registered as a clinical trial. Persistent Graves' disease patients were compared with newly diagnosed Graves' disease patients by peripheral blood TCR sequencing and RNA sequencing. A total of about 33 samples were covered by TCR sequencing, comprising approximately 13 persistent and approximately 20 newly diagnosed Graves' disease patients.

The germline V gene (reference sequence) sets CDR1 to GTSNPN and CDR2 to SVGIG. The CDR3 spans 17 residues, from the cysteine through the phenylalanine. The sequence is cut down to CDR3 DNA, 51 bases in frame from base 1. V was cut back by 2 bases and J by 0 bases, leaving a gap of 19 bases between them. This clonotype was observed at least ten times. The target of this receptor is not known. No quality values exist for individual bases; no much larger clone is one base distant. The paper's findings and limits, for the study overall: More public clonotypes were shared among persistent patients (about 2,800) than among newly diagnosed patients (over 900). The authors acknowledged the small sample size as a limitation that may reduce accuracy. Peripheral blood alone was examined, since thyroid tissue, which constituted the primary lesion, could not be accessed. Persistent disease showed preferential use of TRBV28, TRBJ1-2 and TRBJ2-5, whereas newly diagnosed disease favored TRBV20-1 and TRBJ2-1. Lower TCR Shannon entropy and fewer highly expanded clones were observed in persistent Graves' disease patients than in newly diagnosed patients, which suggested clonal expansion. Sequencing and analysis were restricted to the TCR beta chain.

The sample's time point label is to be understood as: newly diagnosed GD, antithyroid drugs for less than 3 months. For both TCR sequencing and RNA sequencing, RNA was extracted from PBMCs using TRIzol. Graves' disease was diagnosed according to American Thyroid Association guidelines. Patients for the study were recruited at an endocrinology department in Xi'an, China. From each patient, around 8.3 milliliters of peripheral blood was collected into an EDTA anticoagulant tube. Ficoll Paque Plus density gradient separation was used to isolate PBMCs, and no additional T cell sorting was done. An Agilent 2100 Bioanalyzer and agarose gel were used to check RNA quality, while a NanoDrop 2000 measured RNA concentration. Receptor libraries were prepared by multiplex PCR. Sequencing was carried out with an Illumina HiSeq 4000. CDR3 regions were amplified by Arm-PCR with iRepertoire HTBI primers to construct TCR beta libraries. Before sequencing, the PCR products went through gel purification. Per the authors' processing: Gene usage analysis of CDR3 amino acid clonotypes used the approximately 62 TRBV and more than 13 TRBJ segments found across samples. Filtered high-quality paired reads were merged into contigs using COPE and FqMerger. BLAST was used to align contigs to the IMGT TRBV, TRBD and TRBJ reference genes, and CDR3 was defined following IMGT. Highly expanded clones were defined as clonotypes with a frequency above 0.1%. Repertoire diversity was measured by Shannon entropy, and V-J evenness by the Gini coefficient. Public clonotypes were defined as clonotypes shared by more than one individual. TCRdb reprocessing: public reads trimmed at Q25 with fastp, clones called with MiXCR, in-frame beta chains kept. Rows with one shared CDR3 protein collapse into an entry with the most common genes and DNA. The V and J calls shown here were made by TCRdb, not taken from the authors' results. In this sample the table shows 200,000 to 250,000 distinct CDR3 sequences, around 19% of which occur a single time. The ten largest account for more than 20% of the sample.

Here the chain combines TRBV30 and TRBJ1-2, with no reliable assignment of the D segment. The clonotype was recovered from a female donor with Graves disease. The starting material was peripheral blood mononuclear cells (PBMCs), obtained at new diagnosis, from a patient treated with antithyroid drugs. The CDR3 region reads CAWSPRGGVIPNYGYTF. The DNA sequence is as follows: TGTGCCTGGAGTCCCCGCGGAGGCGTCATACCTAACTATGGCTACACCTTC.